This entry is about one T cell receptor beta chain. Germline CDR1 and CDR2: LGHDT and YNNKEL (reference sequence). Trimming cost V 0 bases and J 3 bases, with 23 bases left between them. CDR3 length: 19 amino acids. Methods used by the authors: Estimated nucleated cell counts came from reference gene primer amplification. Some clones are missing from TCRdb's copy, which holds only in-frame ones; the method was immunoSEQ multiplex PCR. Clonal size and the V and J genes are those of that table, whereas D and trimming came from the DNA. The sample consists of some 74,000 clones, about four fifths of them appearing once. This record comes from a study of blood T cell repertoires in COVID-19. Study-wide background: Samples taken during acute and convalescent COVID-19 were collected in the United States, Italy and Spain. PBMCs, B-cell-depleted T cells, or T cells were the source of the cDNA or gDNA that made up the material.

The chain carries TRBV3-1 (or the pseudogene TRBV3-2) and TRBJ1-1; D perhaps matches TRBD1 (5 bases). The sequencing sample was made of peripheral blood. The sequence came from a woman of 80 years or more with active or convalescent COVID-19. CDR3 region: CASSQDKNIIGAQDTEAFF. CDR3 DNA sequence: TGTGCCAGCAGCCAAGATAAGAATATAATAGGGGCTCAAGACACTGAAGCTTTCTTT.